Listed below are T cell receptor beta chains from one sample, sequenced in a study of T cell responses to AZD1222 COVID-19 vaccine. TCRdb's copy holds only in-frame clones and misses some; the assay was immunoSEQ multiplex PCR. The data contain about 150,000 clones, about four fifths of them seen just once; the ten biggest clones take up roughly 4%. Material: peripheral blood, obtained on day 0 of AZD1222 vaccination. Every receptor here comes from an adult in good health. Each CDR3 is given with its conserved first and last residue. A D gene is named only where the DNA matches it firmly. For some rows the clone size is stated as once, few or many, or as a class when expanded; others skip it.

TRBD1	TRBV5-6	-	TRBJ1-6	CASSWGGTANSPLHF	TGTGCCAGCAGTTGGGGCGGGACAGCGAATTCACCCCTCCACTTT
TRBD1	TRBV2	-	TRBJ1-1	CASSRDRVVGTEAFF	TGTGCCAGCAGTCGGGACAGGGTGGTGGGCACTGAAGCTTTCTTT
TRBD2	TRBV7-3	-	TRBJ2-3	CASSWGGAGPDTQYF	TGTGCCAGCAGCTGGGGGGGTGCGGGCCCAGATACGCAGTATTTT
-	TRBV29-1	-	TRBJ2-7	CSVRGYYEQYF	TGCAGCGTCCGGGGGTACTACGAGCAGTACTTC
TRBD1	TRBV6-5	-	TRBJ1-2	CASSYDSRGDYTF	TGTGCCAGCAGTTACGACTCCAGGGGGGACTACACCTTC
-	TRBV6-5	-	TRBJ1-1	CASSYGYHANTEAFF	TGTGCCAGCAGTTACGGGTATCATGCGAACACTGAAGCTTTCTTT
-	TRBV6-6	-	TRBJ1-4	CASKAGSATNEKLFF	TGTGCCTCTAAGGCAGGGAGTGCAACTAATGAAAAACTGTTTTTT
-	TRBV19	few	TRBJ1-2	CASSQGLGYGYTF	TGTGCCAGTAGTCAGGGACTCGGCTATGGCTACACCTTC
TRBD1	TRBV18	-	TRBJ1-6	CASSLSGQVNSPLHF	TGTGCCAGCTCACTATCGGGACAGGTTAATTCACCCCTCCACTTT
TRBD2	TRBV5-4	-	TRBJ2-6	CASSPGTSGRNAGANVLTF	TGTGCCAGCAGCCCCGGGACTAGCGGGAGAAACGCCGGGGCCAACGTCCTGACTTTC
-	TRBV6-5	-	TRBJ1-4	CASGRQIPLEKLFF	TGTGCCAGCGGCCGACAGATCCCACTAGAAAAACTGTTTTTT
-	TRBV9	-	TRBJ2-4	CASSVSEKFGWGKNIQYF	TGTGCCAGCAGCGTATCCGAAAAATTTGGGTGGGGCAAAAACATTCAGTACTTC
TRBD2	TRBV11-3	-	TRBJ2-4	CASSLGGLAGSLAKNIQYF	TGTGCCAGCAGCTTAGGGGGACTAGCGGGGTCCCTAGCCAAAAACATTCAGTACTTC
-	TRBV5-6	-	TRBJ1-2	CASSLGQAGTGAGYTF	TGTGCCAGCAGCTTGGGACAGGCCGGAACCGGGGCTGGCTACACCTTC
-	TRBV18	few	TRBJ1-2	CASSPTGVWGYTF	TGTGCCAGCTCACCGACAGGCGTTTGGGGCTACACCTTC
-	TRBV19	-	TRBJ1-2	CASSDGVPTRGYTF	TGTGCCAGTAGTGATGGGGTGCCAACTAGGGGCTACACCTTC
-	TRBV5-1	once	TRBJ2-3	CASSLSRGLLTDTQYF	TGCGCCAGCAGCTTGAGTAGGGGACTCCTCACAGATACGCAGTATTTT
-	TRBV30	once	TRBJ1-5	CAWSTRTANQPQHF	TGTGCCTGGAGTACACGAACGGCTAATCAGCCCCAGCATTTT
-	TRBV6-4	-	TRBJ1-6	CASSDSTATGTPLHF	TGTGCCAGCAGTGACTCTACAGCCACCGGGACACCCCTCCACTTT
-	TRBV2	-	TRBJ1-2	CASSKGFYGYTF	TGTGCCAGCAGTAAGGGATTCTATGGCTACACCTTC
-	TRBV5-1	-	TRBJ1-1	CASSPQGGNTEAFF	TGCGCCAGCAGCCCCCAGGGCGGGAACACTGAAGCTTTCTTT
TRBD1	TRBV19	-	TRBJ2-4	CASSMYRGQNIQYF	TGTGCCAGTAGTATGTATAGGGGGCAAAACATTCAGTACTTC
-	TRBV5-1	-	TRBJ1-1	CASSLGGAGMNTEAFF	TGCGCCAGCAGCTTGGGAGGGGCGGGAATGAACACTGAAGCTTTCTTT
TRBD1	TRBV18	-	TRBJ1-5	CASSPGQGLGSNQPQHF	TGTGCCAGCTCACCCGGACAGGGGTTAGGTAGCAATCAGCCCCAGCATTTT
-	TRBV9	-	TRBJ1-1	CASSVATRVADTEAFF	TGTGCCAGCAGCGTAGCTACCCGGGTAGCTGACACTGAAGCTTTCTTT